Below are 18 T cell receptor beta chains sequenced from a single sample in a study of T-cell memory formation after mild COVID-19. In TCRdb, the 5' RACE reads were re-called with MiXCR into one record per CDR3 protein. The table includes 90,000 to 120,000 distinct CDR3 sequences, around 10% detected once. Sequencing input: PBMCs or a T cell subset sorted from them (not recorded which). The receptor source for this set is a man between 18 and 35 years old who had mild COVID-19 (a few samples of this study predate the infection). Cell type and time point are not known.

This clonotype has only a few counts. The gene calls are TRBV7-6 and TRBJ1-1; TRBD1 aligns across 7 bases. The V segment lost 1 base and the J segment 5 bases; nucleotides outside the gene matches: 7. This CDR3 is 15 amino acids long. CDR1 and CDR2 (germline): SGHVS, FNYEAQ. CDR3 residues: CASSLDGRGRTEAFF. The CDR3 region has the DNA TGTGCCAGCAGCTTAGACGGGAGGGGGCGGACTGAAGCTTTCTTT.

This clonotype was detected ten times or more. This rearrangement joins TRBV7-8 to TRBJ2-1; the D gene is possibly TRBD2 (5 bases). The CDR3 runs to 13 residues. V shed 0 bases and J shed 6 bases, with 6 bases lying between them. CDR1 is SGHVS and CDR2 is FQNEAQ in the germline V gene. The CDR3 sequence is CASSLAGINEQFF. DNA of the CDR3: TGTGCCAGCAGCTTAGCCGGGATCAATGAGCAGTTCTTC.

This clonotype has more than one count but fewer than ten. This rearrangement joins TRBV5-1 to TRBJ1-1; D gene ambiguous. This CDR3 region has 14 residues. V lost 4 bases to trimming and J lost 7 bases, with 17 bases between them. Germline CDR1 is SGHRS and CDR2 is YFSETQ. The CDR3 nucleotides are TGCGCCAGCAGCAAAGGGAGCGACGTGTATGAAGCTTTCTTT. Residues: CASSKGSDVYEAFF.

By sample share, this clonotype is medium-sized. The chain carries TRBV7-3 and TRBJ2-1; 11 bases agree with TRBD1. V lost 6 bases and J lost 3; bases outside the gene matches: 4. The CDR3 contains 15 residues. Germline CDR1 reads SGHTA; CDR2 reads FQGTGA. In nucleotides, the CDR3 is TGTGCCAGCAGTCCCGGGACAGGGGGCTACAATGAGCAGTTCTTC. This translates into CASSPGTGGYNEQFF.

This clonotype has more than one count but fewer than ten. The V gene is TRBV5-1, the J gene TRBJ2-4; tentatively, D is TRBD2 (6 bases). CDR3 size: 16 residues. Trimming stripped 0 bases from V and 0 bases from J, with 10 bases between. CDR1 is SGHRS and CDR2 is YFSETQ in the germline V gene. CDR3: CASSLVGGVAKNIQYF. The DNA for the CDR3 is TGCGCCAGCAGCTTGGTGGGGGGAGTAGCCAAAAACATTCAGTACTTC.

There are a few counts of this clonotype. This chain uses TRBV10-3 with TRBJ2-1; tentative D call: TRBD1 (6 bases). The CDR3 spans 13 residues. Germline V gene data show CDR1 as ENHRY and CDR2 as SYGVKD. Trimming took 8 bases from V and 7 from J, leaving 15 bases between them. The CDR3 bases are TGTGCCATCGGGGAACGGCAGGGGAATGAGCAGTTCTTC. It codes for CAIGERQGNEQFF.

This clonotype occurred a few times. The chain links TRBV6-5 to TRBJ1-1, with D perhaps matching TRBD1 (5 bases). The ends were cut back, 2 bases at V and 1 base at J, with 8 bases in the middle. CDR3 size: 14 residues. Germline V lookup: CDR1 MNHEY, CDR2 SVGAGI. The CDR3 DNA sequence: TGTGCCAGCAGTTACACGACAGAGAACACTGAAGCTTTCTTT. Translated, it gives CASSYTTENTEAFF.

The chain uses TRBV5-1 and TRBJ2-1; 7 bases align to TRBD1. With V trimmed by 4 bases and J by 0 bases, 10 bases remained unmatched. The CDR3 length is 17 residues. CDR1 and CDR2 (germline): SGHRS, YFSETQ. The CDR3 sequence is CASSDKTGPLSYNEQFF. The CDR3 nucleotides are TGCGCCAGCAGCGACAAGACAGGGCCTCTCTCCTACAATGAGCAGTTCTTC.

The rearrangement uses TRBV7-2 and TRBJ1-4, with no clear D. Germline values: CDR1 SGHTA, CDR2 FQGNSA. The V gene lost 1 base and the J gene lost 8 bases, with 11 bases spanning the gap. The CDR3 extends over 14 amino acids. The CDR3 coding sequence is TGTGCCAGCAGCTTAGACAGAAGGAACGAAAAACTGTTTTTT. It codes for CASSLDRRNEKLFF.

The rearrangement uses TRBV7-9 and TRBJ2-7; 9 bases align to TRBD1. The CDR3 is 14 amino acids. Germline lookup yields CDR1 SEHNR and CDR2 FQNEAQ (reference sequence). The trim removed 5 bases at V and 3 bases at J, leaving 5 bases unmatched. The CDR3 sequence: CASSPPDRGYEQYV. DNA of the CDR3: TGTGCCAGCAGCCCCCCGGACAGGGGCTACGAGCAGTACGTC.

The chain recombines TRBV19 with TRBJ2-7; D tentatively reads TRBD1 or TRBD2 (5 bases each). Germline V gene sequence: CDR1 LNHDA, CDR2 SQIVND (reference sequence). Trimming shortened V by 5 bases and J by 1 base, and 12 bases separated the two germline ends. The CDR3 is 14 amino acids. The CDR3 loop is CASSVRDGSYEQYF. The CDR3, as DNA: TGTGCCAGTAGTGTCCGGGACGGTTCCTACGAGCAGTACTTC.

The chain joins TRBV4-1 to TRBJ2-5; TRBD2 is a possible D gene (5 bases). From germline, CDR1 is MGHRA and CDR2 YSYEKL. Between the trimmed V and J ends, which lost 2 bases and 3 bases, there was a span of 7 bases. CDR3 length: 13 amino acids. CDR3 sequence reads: CASSQNGEETQYF. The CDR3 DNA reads TGCGCCAGCAGCCAAAACGGGGAAGAGACCCAGTACTTC.

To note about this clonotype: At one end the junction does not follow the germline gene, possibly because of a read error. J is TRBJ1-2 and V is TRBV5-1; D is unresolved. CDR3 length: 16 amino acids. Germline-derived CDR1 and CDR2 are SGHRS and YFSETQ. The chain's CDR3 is CASTNLNSAELYGYSF. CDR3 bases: TGCGCCAGCACCAACTTGAACTCAGCGGAACTTTATGGCTACTCCTTC.

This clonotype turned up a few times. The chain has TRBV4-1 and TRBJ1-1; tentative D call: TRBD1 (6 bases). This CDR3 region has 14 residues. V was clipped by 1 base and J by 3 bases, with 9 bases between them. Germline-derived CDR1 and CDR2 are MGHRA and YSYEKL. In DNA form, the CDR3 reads TGCGCCAGCAGCCAAGCGGGGGCGGACACTGAAGCTTTCTTT. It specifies CASSQAGADTEAFF.

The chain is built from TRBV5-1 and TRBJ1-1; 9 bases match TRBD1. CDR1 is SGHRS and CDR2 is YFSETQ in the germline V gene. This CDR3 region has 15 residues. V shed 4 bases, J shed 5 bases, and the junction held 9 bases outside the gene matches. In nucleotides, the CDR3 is TGCGCCAGCAGCCCCCGAACAGGGGGCGGAACTGAAGCTTTCTTT. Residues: CASSPRTGGGTEAFF.

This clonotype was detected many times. The CDR3 DNA sequence: TGCGCCAGCAGCCAAGATCCGACAGGGGGTGGGTACACCGGGGAGCTGTTTTTT. Its protein is CASSQDPTGGGYTGELFF. The gene calls are TRBV4-3 and TRBJ2-2; 9 bases map to TRBD1. The germline gives CDR1 LGHNA, CDR2 YSLEER. CDR3 length equals 18 residues. V was clipped by 0 bases and J by 3 bases; unmatched bases: 8.

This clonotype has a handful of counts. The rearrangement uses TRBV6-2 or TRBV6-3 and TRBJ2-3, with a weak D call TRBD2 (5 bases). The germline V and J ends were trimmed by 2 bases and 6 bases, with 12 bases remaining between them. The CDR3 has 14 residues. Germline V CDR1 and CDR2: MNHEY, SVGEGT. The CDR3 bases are TGTGCCAGCAGTTACGGAGGACGCGCGGATACGCAGTATTTT. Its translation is CASSYGGRADTQYF.

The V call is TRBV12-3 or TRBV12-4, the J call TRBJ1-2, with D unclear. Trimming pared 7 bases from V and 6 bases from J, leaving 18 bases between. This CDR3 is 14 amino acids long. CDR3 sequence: CASTPEWPDDGYTF. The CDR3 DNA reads TGTGCCAGCACCCCCGAATGGCCCGACGATGGCTACACCTTC.